Listed here are 19 T cell receptor beta chains from one sample, sequenced in a study of T cell repertoires in cytomegalovirus infection. Each CDR3 protein is one row after TCRdb ran MiXCR on the reads. In the table there are 80,000 to 130,000 distinct CDR3 sequences, less than 25% of which are singletons. The sequencing input was CD8+ T cells from PBMCs. All receptors come from a human donor in good health (CMV status not recorded). Some clones in this sample may be carry-over from other donors' samples.

This clonotype was picked up many times. The rearrangement joins TRBV5-4 to TRBJ2-5; TRBD2 might be the D (6 bases). The germline CDR1 and CDR2 sequences are SGHNT and YYREEE (reference sequence). The CDR3 has 14 amino acids. The V gene lost 0 bases and the J gene lost 7 bases, with 13 bases spanning the gap. CDR3 region: CASSLEEGYGTQYF. The CDR3 DNA is TGTGCCAGCAGCTTGGAGGAGGGGTACGGGACCCAGTACTTC. Looking up the rest from reference TRBV5-4 and TRBJ2-5 gives the full variable domain: ETGVTQSPTHLIKTRGQQVTLRCSSQSGHNTVSWYQQALGQGPQFIFQYYREEENGRGNFPPRFSGLQFPNYSSELNVNALELDDSALYLCASSLEEGYGTQYFGPGTRLLVL.

This clonotype showed up many times. J is TRBJ2-7 and V is TRBV7-8; TRBD1 might be the D (6 bases). CDR3 length equals 14 residues. Trimming left V 0 bases short and J 3 bases short, with 9 bases between. Germline CDR1 is SGHVS and CDR2 is FQNEAQ. The CDR3 loop reads CASSLAGQFYEQYF. CDR3 DNA: TGTGCCAGCAGCTTAGCGGGACAATTCTACGAGCAGTACTTC.

The table lists this clonotype with many counts. The J gene is TRBJ1-6, the V gene TRBV7-2; D gene uncertain. This CDR3 is built from 14 residues. Trimming pared 7 bases from V and 4 bases from J, leaving 11 bases between. The germline V gene encodes CDR1 SGHTA and CDR2 FQGNSA. In DNA form, the CDR3 reads TGTGCCAGCAAAACAGCCCATTATAATTCACCCCTCCACTTT. Translation: CASKTAHYNSPLHF. Supplemented by reference TRBV7-2 and TRBJ1-6, the full variable domain reads GAGVSQSPSNKVTEKGKDVELRCDPISGHTALYWYRQSLGQGLEFLIYFQGNSAPDKSGLPSDRFSAERTGGSVSTLTIQRTQQEDSAVYLCASKTAHYNSPLHFGNGTRLTVT.

V is TRBV7-8 and J is TRBJ2-2, with 9 bases that match TRBD1. The CDR3 runs 14 residues. V lost 5 bases, J lost 4 bases, and 2 bases stayed unmatched. The V gene's germline CDR1 is SGHVS and CDR2 FQNEAQ. In DNA form, the CDR3 reads TGTGCCAGCAGCCGGACAGGGGTCACCGGGGAGCTGTTTTTT. Residues: CASSRTGVTGELFF.

The chain joins TRBV20-1 to TRBJ1-5; D is ambiguous. CDR3 length: 15 amino acids. Germline V gene lookup returns CDR1 DFQATT and CDR2 SNEGSKA (reference sequence). The V gene lost 0 bases and the J gene lost 1 base, with 10 bases spanning the gap. CDR3 nucleotides: TGCAGTGCTAGAGATCCGGGGTTAAGCAATCAGCCCCAGCATTTT. As protein: CSARDPGLSNQPQHF.

This clonotype has a handful of counts. V usage is TRBV28 and J usage is TRBJ1-2; 8 nucleotides match TRBD1. V lost 4 bases to trimming and J lost 4 bases; unmatched junction nucleotides: 14. The germline gives CDR1 MDHEN, CDR2 SYDVKM. The CDR3 covers 17 residues. In DNA form, the CDR3 reads TGTGCCAGCAGTTCGATCTACTCAGGGGGCTCAAGCTATGGCTACACCTTC. As protein: CASSSIYSGGSSYGYTF.

The V gene is TRBV7-9, the J gene TRBJ2-7, with 7 bases fitting TRBD2. Germline V gives CDR1 SEHNR, CDR2 FQNEAQ (reference sequence). Trimming took 0 bases from V and 5 from J; bases not matched to a gene: 4. CDR3 length: 14 amino acids. CDR3 sequence: CASSLAGGLHEQYF. The CDR3 DNA is TGTGCCAGCAGCTTAGCGGGAGGGCTTCACGAGCAGTACTTC.

This clonotype was observed at least ten times. This chain uses TRBV7-2 with TRBJ1-1; no clear D. CDR1 is SGHTA, CDR2 FQGNSA, per germline. The CDR3 is made up of 16 amino acids. The germline V and J ends were trimmed by 2 bases and 2 bases, with 15 bases remaining between them. The CDR3, as DNA: TGTGCCAGCAGCTTAAGGCCCGGGCGGGTAAACACTGAAGCTTTCTTT. Its translation is CASSLRPGRVNTEAFF.

This clonotype was seen repeatedly, ten times or more. V is TRBV9 and J is TRBJ2-7; D unclear. V was trimmed by 4 bases and J by 4 bases, leaving 24 bases between them. This CDR3 has 17 amino acids. The germline gives CDR1 SGDLS, CDR2 YYNGEE. For the CDR3, the DNA is TGTGCCAGCAGCTCCCACGGTTGGTCGGTCCCACTTTACGAGCAGTACTTC. Encoded protein: CASSSHGWSVPLYEQYF.

This clonotype was seen ten or more times. This sequence joins TRBV7-6 and TRBJ2-3, with D tentatively TRBD2 (5 bases). Per the germline V gene, CDR1 is SGHVS and CDR2 is FNYEAQ. The CDR3 runs to 14 residues. Trimming pared 2 bases from V and 6 bases from J, leaving 12 bases between. DNA for the CDR3: TGTGCCAGCAGCTTAATGGGAGAGGACGATACGCAGTATTTT. This gives the protein CASSLMGEDDTQYF.

Many counts were recorded for this clonotype. The V and J genes are TRBV7-9 and TRBJ2-3; D is unclear. The CDR3 spans 13 residues. Trimming left V 3 bases short and J 6 bases short, with 10 bases between. Germline V gives CDR1 SEHNR, CDR2 FQNEAQ (reference sequence). CDR3 in amino acids: CASSFLSADTQYF. In DNA form, the CDR3 reads TGTGCCAGCAGCTTTCTGTCCGCCGATACGCAGTATTTT.

The chain carries TRBV30 and TRBJ1-1; 10 bases fit TRBD1. Germline loops: CDR1 GTSNPN, CDR2 SVGIG (reference sequence). The length of the CDR3 is 12 residues. V shed 8 bases, J shed 7 bases, and the junction held 7 bases outside the gene matches. This CDR3 reads CARKTGGGEAFF. CDR3 sequence (DNA): TGTGCCAGGAAGACAGGGGGCGGTGAAGCTTTCTTT.

This clonotype was recorded at least ten times. The CDR3 spells CASSLAAALTGELFF. CDR3 sequence (DNA): TGTGCCAGCAGCTTAGCAGCGGCATTAACCGGGGAGCTGTTTTTT. The chain uses TRBV7-2 and TRBJ2-2; D may be TRBD2 (5 bases). The CDR3 is made up of 15 amino acids. Germline CDR1 is SGHTA and CDR2 is FQGNSA. V was shortened by 0 bases and J by 5 bases, with 10 bases between the two germline ends. The variable domain in full, with the rest retrieved from reference TRBV7-2 and TRBJ2-2, is GAGVSQSPSNKVTEKGKDVELRCDPISGHTALYWYRQSLGQGLEFLIYFQGNSAPDKSGLPSDRFSAERTGGSVSTLTIQRTQQEDSAVYLCASSLAAALTGELFFGEGSRLTVL.

This clonotype was observed at least ten times. V usage is TRBV6-2 or TRBV6-3 and J usage is TRBJ1-1; no reliable D call. The V gene's germline CDR1 is MNHEY and CDR2 SVGEGT. The CDR3 spans 14 residues. V lost 0 bases, J lost 3 bases, and 8 bases lay in between. The chain's CDR3 is CASSYSFRDTEAFF. DNA of the CDR3: TGTGCCAGCAGTTACTCGTTCCGGGACACTGAAGCTTTCTTT.

The chain employs TRBV29-1 and TRBJ2-5; TRBD1 matches at 7 bases. The CDR3 runs to 16 residues. Trimming took 0 bases from V and 4 from J; bases not matched to a gene: 11. From germline, CDR1 is SQVTM and CDR2 ANQGSEA. The CDR3 protein is CSVEDRNRGLGETQYF. The CDR3 DNA reads TGCAGCGTTGAAGATCGTAACAGGGGTTTAGGAGAGACCCAGTACTTC.

The chain has TRBV20-1 and TRBJ1-2, with 8 bases lining up with TRBD1. Looked up from germline, CDR1 is DFQATT and CDR2 is SNEGSKA (reference sequence). This CDR3 comprises 18 residues. CDR3 DNA sequence: TGCAGCGCCAAACCCCCCCGGGACAGGTCACAGGAGGGATATGGCTACACCTTC. Translated: CSAKPPRDRSQEGYGYTF.

This clonotype has more than one count but fewer than ten. This chain connects TRBV2 to TRBJ1-1, with D possibly matching TRBD1 (5 bases). CDR3 length: 11 amino acids. Germline CDR1 and CDR2: SNHLY and FYNNEI. V was cut by 3 bases and J by 8 bases, with 7 bases left in between. CDR3 coding DNA: TGTGCCAGCAGTGAGGGGGGAGAAGCTTTCTTT. Encoded protein: CASSEGGEAFF. Filled out from reference TRBV2 and TRBJ1-1, the complete variable domain reads EPEVTQTPSHQVTQMGQEVILRCVPISNHLYFYWYRQILGQKVEFLVSFYNNEISEKSEIFDDQFSVERPDGSNFTLKIRSTKLEDSAMYFCASSEGGEAFFGQGTRLTVV.

This clonotype was picked up many times. This rearrangement joins TRBV20-1 to TRBJ2-5, with 8 bases that match TRBD1. The ends lost 3 bases at V and 3 bases at J; junction bases unmatched: 21. CDR3 length: 19 amino acids. Germline loops: CDR1 DFQATT, CDR2 SNEGSKA (reference sequence). The CDR3 spells CSASEGQGAKLGDKETQYF. DNA for the CDR3: TGCAGTGCTAGTGAGGGGCAGGGGGCGAAGTTGGGGGATAAAGAGACCCAGTACTTC.

This chain's CDR3 is CASSPYGLAGTYEQYF. CDR3 in DNA: TGTGCCAGCAGCCCATATGGACTAGCGGGGACCTACGAGCAGTACTTC. The chain has TRBV3-1 and TRBJ2-7, with TRBD2 matching over 12 bases. Germline CDR1 is LGHDT and CDR2 is YNNKEL (reference sequence). J was trimmed by 2 bases and V by 4 bases; bases with no gene match: 6. This CDR3 comprises 16 residues.